This T cell receptor beta chain is from a study of regulatory T cells in long-lasting Graves disease. Overall study context: Over 5 years of antithyroid drugs with positive TSH receptor antibodies was taken to mean persistent Graves' disease. Study results and limitations: Newly diagnosed patients shared 750 to 1,000 public clonotypes; persistent patients shared some 2,600. TCR diversity was lower in persistent than newly diagnosed Graves' disease. Patients with persistent disease showed a bias toward TRBV28, TRBJ1-2 and TRBJ2-5.

Building the TCR beta libraries relied on iRepertoire HTBI primers, and CDR3 regions underwent Arm-PCR. TCRdb processed the multiplex PCR reads anew with MiXCR; each CDR3 protein has one entry. This sample has about 420,000 distinct CDR3 sequences, with 23% found just once. Time point noted: persistent/refractory GD, antithyroid drugs over 5 years with positive TRAb. Construction of the TCR library relied on RNA isolated from PBMCs. This clonotype was seen at least ten times. What it binds is unknown. V lost 4 bases and J 4 bases, leaving 14 bases between the germline ends. This CDR3 is built from 15 residues.

The rearrangement links TRBV12-3 or TRBV12-4 to TRBJ1-3; D is unresolved. The clonotype comes from a female donor with Graves disease. Sequenced material: peripheral blood mononuclear cells (PBMCs), taken when the disease was refractory, from a patient treated with antithyroid drugs. CDR3 amino acids: CASSSTTPLGNTIYF. The DNA for the CDR3 is TGTGCCAGCAGTTCGACGACTCCCTTGGGAAACACCATATATTTT.